Below, one T cell receptor beta chain is given with its context. This entry is derived from a study of blood T cell repertoires in COVID-19. J gave up 3 bases and V 5 bases, and 6 bases lay outside the gene matches. The CDR3 is 15 amino acids. Looked up from germline, CDR1 is SNHLY and CDR2 is FYNNEI. Only in-frame clones appear in the TCRdb table, and some are missing; sequencing was by immunoSEQ multiplex PCR. The repertoire has 300,000 to 350,000 clones, roughly 87% of them found once; the top ten carry about 3.9%. Sequencing was done on a sample of peripheral blood. The TCR comes from an older woman with COVID-19, enrolled during active disease. The rearrangement uses TRBV2 and TRBJ1-3; the match to TRBD1 covers 8 bases. Written as DNA, the CDR3 is TGTGCCAGCAGTTCGACAGGGGCTGGTGGAAACACCATATATTTT. Amino acid sequence: CASSSTGAGGNTIYF.